Presented here are 11 T cell receptor beta chains from one specimen sequenced in a study of early T cells in non-severe SARS-CoV-2 infection. Using its own MiXCR run on the 5' RACE reads, TCRdb lists one record per CDR3 protein. Of approximately 80,000 distinct CDR3 sequences in the sample, about 11% were seen once. The material was whole blood, obtained at baseline. All receptors derive from an adult who was a healthcare worker with PCR-confirmed SARS-CoV-2 infection or an uninfected control (not recorded which).

The chain links TRBV20-1 to TRBJ2-3; 7 bases match TRBD2. The CDR3 spans 16 residues. The germline V gene has CDR1 DFQATT and CDR2 SNEGSKA (reference sequence). V shed 2 bases and J 1 base; nucleotides not matched to a gene: 9. CDR3 protein: CSARSPLAGRTDTQYF. The CDR3 region has the DNA TGCAGTGCTAGATCCCCCTTAGCGGGCCGCACAGATACGCAGTATTTT.

The CDR3 region is CASSADRENSPLHF. Written as DNA, the CDR3 is TGTGCCAGCAGCGCGGACAGGGAGAATTCACCCCTCCACTTT. This sequence joins TRBV9 and TRBJ1-6; 8 positions match TRBD1. Germline V gene data show CDR1 as SGDLS and CDR2 as YYNGEE. The trim removed 3 bases at V and 7 bases at J, leaving 3 bases unmatched. The CDR3 contains 14 residues.

This clonotype occurred many times. The chain uses TRBV7-2 and TRBJ2-5; D may match TRBD1 or TRBD2 (5 bases each). Per the germline V gene, CDR1 is SGHTA and CDR2 is FQGNSA. V was shortened by 1 base and J by 5 bases, with 14 bases between the two germline ends. The CDR3 spans 15 residues. The CDR3 region is CASSLGGVEVETQYF. Here the CDR3 DNA reads TGTGCCAGCAGCTTAGGAGGGGTAGAGGTGGAGACCCAGTACTTC.

The CDR3 spells CASSEGLGTGWNHGELFF. The CDR3 DNA is TGTGCCAGCAGTGAAGGCCTGGGGACAGGGTGGAATCACGGGGAGCTGTTTTTT. The chain employs TRBV2 and TRBJ2-2; 9 bases match TRBD1. Germline-derived CDR1 and CDR2 are SNHLY and FYNNEI. The CDR3 length is 18 residues. V lost 1 base to trimming and J lost 7 bases; unmatched junction nucleotides: 13.

This chain links TRBV30 with TRBJ2-2, with D perhaps matching TRBD2 (5 bases). Germline loops: CDR1 GTSNPN, CDR2 SVGIG (reference sequence). The CDR3 is 15 residues long. V was clipped by 4 bases and J by 6 bases, with 18 bases between them. The chain's CDR3 is CAWKFPAEEAGELFF. DNA of the CDR3: TGTGCCTGGAAATTCCCAGCGGAGGAAGCCGGGGAGCTGTTTTTT.

This clonotype was recorded many times. CDR3 in DNA: TGTGCCAGCAGGGGAGGGACAGGGCTCCCTAACTATGGCTACACCTTC. Protein: CASRGGTGLPNYGYTF. J is TRBJ1-2 and V is TRBV2; the match to TRBD1 covers 9 bases. This CDR3 spans 16 amino acids. Trimming at V came to 6 bases and at J to 0 bases, leaving 8 bases not matched to a gene. Germline assignment: CDR1 SNHLY and CDR2 FYNNEI.

This clonotype was detected many times. The gene calls are TRBV7-2 and TRBJ1-4; D is uncertain. CDR3 length: 15 residues. Germline loops: CDR1 SGHTA, CDR2 FQGNSA. V shed 5 bases and J shed 3 bases, with 13 bases lying between them. The CDR3 sequence is CASSPQAASNEKLFF. The CDR3 coding sequence is TGTGCCAGCAGCCCCCAGGCAGCTTCTAATGAAAAACTGTTTTTT.

At least ten counts were recorded for this clonotype. The chain carries TRBV2 and TRBJ1-1, with no clear D. The germline V gene encodes CDR1 SNHLY and CDR2 FYNNEI. This CDR3 is 12 amino acids long. Trimming shortened V by 6 bases and J by 1 base, and 6 bases separated the two germline ends. The DNA for the CDR3 is TGTGCCAGCAGGGACTGGAACACTGAAGCTTTCTTT. Residues: CASRDWNTEAFF.

This clonotype was counted only a few times. This chain uses TRBV5-1 with TRBJ2-5; D unclear. The CDR3 runs to 14 residues. V dropped 3 bases and J dropped 2 bases, with 11 bases sitting between them. The germline V gene has CDR1 SGHRS and CDR2 YFSETQ. Here the CDR3 reads CASSSWAEQETQYF. The CDR3 DNA reads as TGCGCCAGCAGCTCGTGGGCTGAGCAAGAGACCCAGTACTTC. Looking up the rest from reference TRBV5-1 and TRBJ2-5 gives the full variable domain: KAGVTQTPRYLIKTRGQQVTLSCSPISGHRSVSWYQQTPGQGLQFLFEYFSETQRNKGNFPGRFSGRQFSNSRSEMNVSTLELGDSALYLCASSSWAEQETQYFGPGTRLLVL.

The chain carries TRBV10-2 and TRBJ1-1; D is ambiguous. This CDR3 region has 13 residues. Germline V gene lookup returns CDR1 WSHSY and CDR2 SAAADI. The germline V and J ends were trimmed by 1 base and 1 base, with 4 bases remaining between them. CDR3: CASSEFGNTEAFF. The CDR3 nucleotides read TGCGCCAGCAGTGAGTTCGGGAACACTGAAGCTTTCTTT.

In its sample, this clonotype was seen a few times. The V call is TRBV7-2, the J call TRBJ2-3, with 9 bases identical to TRBD1. Germline V lookup: CDR1 SGHTA, CDR2 FQGNSA. The CDR3 loop spans 15 amino acids. V dropped 4 bases and J dropped 9; count of bases not matched to a gene: 11. In DNA form, the CDR3 reads TGTGCCAGCAGCTGGGGGACAGGGAGGGATGAAACGCAGTATTTT. Translation: CASSWGTGRDETQYF. Complete variable domain (other parts from reference TRBV7-2 and TRBJ2-3): GAGVSQSPSNKVTEKGKDVELRCDPISGHTALYWYRQSLGQGLEFLIYFQGNSAPDKSGLPSDRFSAERTGGSVSTLTIQRTQQEDSAVYLCASSWGTGRDETQYFGPGTRLTVL.